This record covers a single T cell receptor (beta chain). Its specificity is not known. Method: immunoSEQ multiplex PCR; TCRdb's copy keeps in-frame clones and lacks some. The data show under 70,000 clones, about nine tenths seen once. The entry originates in a study of OX40 agonist ivuxolimab in advanced cancers. For the study at large: The study reported partial responses in three patients: one hepatocellular carcinoma, two cutaneous melanoma. General observations from the study: Expanded clones were, on average, more numerous among CD8+ T cells than CD4+. The CD4+ and CD8+ T cells in the blood had expanded clonally by week 6 at 0.1 to 3.0 mg/kg. There were also nonresponders showing low normalized T-cell clonal expansion.

Trimming took 6 bases from V and 0 from J, leaving 8 bases between them. Germline V gene data show CDR1 as SGHNT and CDR2 as YYREEE (reference sequence). The CDR3 runs to 13 residues. This chain uses TRBV5-4 with TRBJ2-3, with no clear D. Sample: CD4+ or CD8+ T cells sorted from blood, taken in a trial of the OX40 agonist ivuxolimab. This receptor was identified in an adult with an advanced solid tumor such as melanoma, head and neck, liver or kidney cancer. CDR3 region: CASNEASTDTQYF. The DNA of the CDR3 is TGTGCCAGCAACGAGGCTAGCACAGATACGCAGTATTTT. Full variable domain (outside the CDR3, taken from reference TRBV5-4 and TRBJ2-3): ETGVTQSPTHLIKTRGQQVTLRCSSQSGHNTVSWYQQALGQGPQFIFQYYREEENGRGNFPPRFSGLQFPNYSSELNVNALELDDSALYLCASNEASTDTQYFGPGTRLTVL.